This TCR beta chain was observed in a study of T cells in Graves' hyperthyroidism and ophthalmopathy. Study-level results: Using 13 V-J features, a model discriminated ophthalmopathy from stable hyperthyroidism.

Turning to this clonotype: The target antigen is unknown.

Germline CDR1 and CDR2: LGHNA and YNFKEQ. Trimming shortened V by 1 base and J by 7 bases, and 17 bases separated the two germline ends. The CDR3 contains 16 residues. Amplified regions were TCR beta CDR3 sequences from RNA transcripts. A set of HTBI primers served as the primers for a first-round RT-PCR of the TCR CDR3. Using its own MiXCR run on the multiplex PCR reads, TCRdb lists one record per CDR3 protein. The sample lists 300,000 to 450,000 distinct CDR3 sequences; about 12% were seen once. The study defined stable Graves' hyperthyroidism as no ophthalmopathy progression within 18 months. Patients aged 18 to 65 had newly diagnosed hyperthyroidism that had lasted under 2 months.

The material sequenced was blood. The TCR was taken from a woman between 18 and 29 years old with Graves' hyperthyroidism. J is TRBJ2-1 and V is TRBV4-2, with a weak D call TRBD2 (6 bases). In nucleotides, the CDR3 is TGTGCCAGCAGCCAAGGTGGATGGGAGGACGGGAATGAGCAGTTCTTC. Protein product: CASSQGGWEDGNEQFF.